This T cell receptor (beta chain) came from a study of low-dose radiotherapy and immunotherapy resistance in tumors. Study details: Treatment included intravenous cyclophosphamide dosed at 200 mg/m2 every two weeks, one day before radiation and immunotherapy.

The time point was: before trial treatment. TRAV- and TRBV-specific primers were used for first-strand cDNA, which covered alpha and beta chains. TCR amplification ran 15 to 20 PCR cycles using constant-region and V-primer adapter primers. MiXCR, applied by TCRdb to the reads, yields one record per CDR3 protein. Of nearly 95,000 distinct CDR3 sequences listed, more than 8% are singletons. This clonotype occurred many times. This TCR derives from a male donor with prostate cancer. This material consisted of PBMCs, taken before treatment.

The CDR3 is CSASRLAGLTDTQYF. The DNA of the CDR3 is TGCAGTGCTAGCCGACTAGCGGGATTGACAGATACGCAGTATTTT. The V and J genes are TRBV20-1 and TRBJ2-3; 11 bases line up with TRBD2. The CDR3 sequence is 15 residues long. The ends lost 3 bases at V and 3 bases at J; junction bases unmatched: 5. Germline CDR1 reads DFQATT; CDR2 reads SNEGSKA (reference sequence).